The present TCR beta chain was sequenced within a study of OX40 agonist ivuxolimab in advanced cancers. About the study: Dose-escalation cases comprised hepatocellular carcinoma, melanoma, renal cell or head and neck cancer. The mean age was approximately 60 years, ranging from about 23 to 79, with approximately 83% of participants male. The study's findings and limits: CD8+ T cells (on average) carried more expanded clones than CD4+ T cells.

With autoimmune disease history or systemic immunosuppression, patients were excluded. Sequencing was performed with immunoSEQ multiplex PCR; in TCRdb, only in-frame clones are kept and a portion is missing. The sample contains some 60,000 clones, approximately 82% of which appear only once. On this clone: As yet, its antigen is unknown. This CDR3 is also generated by other DNA sequences in the sample.

The sequencing here drew on CD4+ or CD8+ T cells sorted from blood, taken in a trial of the OX40 agonist ivuxolimab. The sequence came from an adult with an advanced solid tumor such as melanoma, head and neck, liver or kidney cancer.

The CDR3: CASMPNRDRSPLHF. For the CDR3, the DNA is TGTGCCAGCATGCCAAACAGGGATCGATCACCCCTCCACTTT. The gene calls are TRBV6-5 and TRBJ1-6, with D possibly matching TRBD1 (6 bases). V was trimmed by 7 bases and J by 10 bases, leaving 17 bases between them. The CDR3 totals 14 residues. The V gene's germline CDR1 is MNHEY and CDR2 SVGAGI.